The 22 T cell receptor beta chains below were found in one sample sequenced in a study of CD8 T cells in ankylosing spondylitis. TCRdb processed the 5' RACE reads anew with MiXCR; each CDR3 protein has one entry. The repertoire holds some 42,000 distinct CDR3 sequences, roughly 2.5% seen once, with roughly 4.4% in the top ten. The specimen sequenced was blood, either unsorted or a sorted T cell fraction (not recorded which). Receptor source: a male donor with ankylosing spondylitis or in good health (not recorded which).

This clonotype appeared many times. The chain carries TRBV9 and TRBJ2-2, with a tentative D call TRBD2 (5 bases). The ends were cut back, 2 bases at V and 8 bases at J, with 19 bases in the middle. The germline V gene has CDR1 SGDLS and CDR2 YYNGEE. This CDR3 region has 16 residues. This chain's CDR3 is CASSVPRRAGPGELFF. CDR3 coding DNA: TGTGCCAGCAGCGTGCCTCGAAGGGCGGGCCCAGGGGAGCTGTTTTTT.

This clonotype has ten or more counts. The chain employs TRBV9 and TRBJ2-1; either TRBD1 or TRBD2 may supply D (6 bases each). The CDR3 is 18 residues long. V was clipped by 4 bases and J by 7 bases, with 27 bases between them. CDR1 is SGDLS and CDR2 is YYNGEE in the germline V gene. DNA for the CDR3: TGTGCCAGCAGCTCCCGCATGGGGGGCGGGTCCCCGTTTAATGAGCAGTTCTTC. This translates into CASSSRMGGGSPFNEQFF. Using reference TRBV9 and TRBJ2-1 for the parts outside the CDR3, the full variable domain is DSGVTQTPKHLITATGQRVTLRCSPRSGDLSVYWYQQSLDQGLQFLIQYYNGEERAKGNILERFSAQQFPDLHSELNLSSLELGDSALYFCASSSRMGGGSPFNEQFFGPGTRLTVL.

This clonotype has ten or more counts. CDR3 protein: CASSVRALGTGANVLTF. CDR3 bases: TGTGCCAGCAGCGTGAGGGCCTTAGGAACTGGGGCCAACGTCCTGACTTTC. V gene TRBV9 combines with J gene TRBJ2-6, with D perhaps matching TRBD2 (5 bases). Germline values: CDR1 SGDLS, CDR2 YYNGEE. The CDR3 contains 17 residues. Trimming shortened V by 2 bases and J by 2 bases, and 14 bases separated the two germline ends.

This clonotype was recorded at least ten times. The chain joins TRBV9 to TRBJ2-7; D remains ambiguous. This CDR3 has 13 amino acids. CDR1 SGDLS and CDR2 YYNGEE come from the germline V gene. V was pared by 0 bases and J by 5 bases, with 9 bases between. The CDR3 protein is CASSVAAEDEQYF. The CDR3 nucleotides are TGTGCCAGCAGCGTAGCGGCAGAGGACGAGCAGTACTTC.

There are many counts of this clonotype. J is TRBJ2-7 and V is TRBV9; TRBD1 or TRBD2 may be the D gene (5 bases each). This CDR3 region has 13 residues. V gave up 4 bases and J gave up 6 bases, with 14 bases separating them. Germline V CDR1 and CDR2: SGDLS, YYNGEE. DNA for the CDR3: TGTGCCAGCAGCAAGGGACGGGGCGGCGAGCAGTACTTC. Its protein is CASSKGRGGEQYF.

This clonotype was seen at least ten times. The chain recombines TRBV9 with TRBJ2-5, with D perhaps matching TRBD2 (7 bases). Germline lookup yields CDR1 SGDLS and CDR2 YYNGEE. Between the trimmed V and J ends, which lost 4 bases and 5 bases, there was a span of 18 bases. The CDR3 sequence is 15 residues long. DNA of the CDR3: TGTGCCAGCAGCAGCGTATCGGGGGGCCCTGAGACCCAGTACTTC. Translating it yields CASSSVSGGPETQYF. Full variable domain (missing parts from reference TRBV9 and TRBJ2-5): DSGVTQTPKHLITATGQRVTLRCSPRSGDLSVYWYQQSLDQGLQFLIQYYNGEERAKGNILERFSAQQFPDLHSELNLSSLELGDSALYFCASSSVSGGPETQYFGPGTRLLVL.

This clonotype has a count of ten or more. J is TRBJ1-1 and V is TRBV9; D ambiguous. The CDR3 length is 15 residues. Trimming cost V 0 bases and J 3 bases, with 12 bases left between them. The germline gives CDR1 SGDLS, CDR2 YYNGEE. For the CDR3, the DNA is TGTGCCAGCAGCGTAGATGTCAGGTCCGACACTGAAGCTTTCTTT. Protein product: CASSVDVRSDTEAFF. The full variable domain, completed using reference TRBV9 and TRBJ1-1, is DSGVTQTPKHLITATGQRVTLRCSPRSGDLSVYWYQQSLDQGLQFLIQYYNGEERAKGNILERFSAQQFPDLHSELNLSSLELGDSALYFCASSVDVRSDTEAFFGQGTRLTVV.

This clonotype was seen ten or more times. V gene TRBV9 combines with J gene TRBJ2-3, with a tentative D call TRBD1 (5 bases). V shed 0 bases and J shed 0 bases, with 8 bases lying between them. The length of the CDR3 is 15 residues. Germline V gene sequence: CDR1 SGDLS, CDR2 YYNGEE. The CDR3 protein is CASSVAGHSTDTQYF. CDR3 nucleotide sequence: TGTGCCAGCAGCGTAGCTGGACACAGCACAGATACGCAGTATTTT.

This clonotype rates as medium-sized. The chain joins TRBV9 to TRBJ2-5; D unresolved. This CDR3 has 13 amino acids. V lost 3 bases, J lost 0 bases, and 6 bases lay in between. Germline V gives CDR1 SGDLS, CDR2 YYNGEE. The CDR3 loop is CASSAPNQETQYF. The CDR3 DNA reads TGTGCCAGCAGCGCTCCTAACCAAGAGACCCAGTACTTC.

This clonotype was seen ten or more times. CDR3 bases: TGTGCCAGCACCCCCGGGCTATCGGGGGACGAGCAGTACTTC. It encodes CASTPGLSGDEQYF. The chain combines TRBV9 with TRBJ2-7, with D tentatively TRBD2 (6 bases). The CDR3 runs to 14 residues. Germline CDR1 reads SGDLS; CDR2 reads YYNGEE. Trimming removed 6 bases from V and 5 bases from J, with 18 bases in between.

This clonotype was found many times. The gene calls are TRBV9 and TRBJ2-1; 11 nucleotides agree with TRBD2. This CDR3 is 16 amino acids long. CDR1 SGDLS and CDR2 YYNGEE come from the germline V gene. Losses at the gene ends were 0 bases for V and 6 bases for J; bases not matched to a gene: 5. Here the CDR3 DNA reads TGTGCCAGCAGCGTAGTAGGCCTAGCGGGGGGCAATGAGCAGTTCTTC. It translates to CASSVVGLAGGNEQFF.

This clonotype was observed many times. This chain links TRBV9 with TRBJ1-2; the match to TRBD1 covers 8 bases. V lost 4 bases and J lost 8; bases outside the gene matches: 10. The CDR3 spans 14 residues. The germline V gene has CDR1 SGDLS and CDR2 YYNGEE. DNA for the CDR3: TGTGCCAGCAGCCTTTCAGAGGGGACAGGCGGCTACACCTTC. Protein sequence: CASSLSEGTGGYTF.

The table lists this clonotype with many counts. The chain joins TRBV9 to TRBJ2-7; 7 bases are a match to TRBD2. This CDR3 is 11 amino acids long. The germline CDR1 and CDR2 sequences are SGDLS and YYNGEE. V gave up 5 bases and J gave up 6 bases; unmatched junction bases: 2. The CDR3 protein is CASRGEGEQYF. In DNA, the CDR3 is TGTGCCAGCAGAGGGGAGGGCGAGCAGTACTTC.

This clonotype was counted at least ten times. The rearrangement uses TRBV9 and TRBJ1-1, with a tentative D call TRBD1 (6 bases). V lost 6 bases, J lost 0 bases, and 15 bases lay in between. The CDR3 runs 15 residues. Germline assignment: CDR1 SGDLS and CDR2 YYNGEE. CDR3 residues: CASTGGGGLNTEAFF. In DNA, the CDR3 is TGTGCCAGCACCGGAGGTGGGGGCTTGAACACTGAAGCTTTCTTT.

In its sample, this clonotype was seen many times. The CDR3 sequence is CASSVVAGNEQFF. Written as DNA, the CDR3 is TGTGCCAGCAGCGTAGTAGCTGGAAATGAGCAGTTCTTC. The chain uses TRBV9 and TRBJ2-1; no clear D. The V end was cut by 0 bases, the J end by 7 bases, with 8 bases between. CDR1 and CDR2 (germline): SGDLS, YYNGEE. The CDR3 contains 13 residues.

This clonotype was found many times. CDR3 region: CASSAGLGIYEQYF. The CDR3 nucleotides read TGTGCCAGCAGCGCTGGGTTGGGAATCTACGAGCAGTACTTC. This chain joins TRBV9 and TRBJ2-7; D remains unclear. CDR1 is SGDLS, CDR2 YYNGEE, per germline. The CDR3 extends over 14 amino acids. V lost 3 bases and J lost 3, with 13 bases in between.

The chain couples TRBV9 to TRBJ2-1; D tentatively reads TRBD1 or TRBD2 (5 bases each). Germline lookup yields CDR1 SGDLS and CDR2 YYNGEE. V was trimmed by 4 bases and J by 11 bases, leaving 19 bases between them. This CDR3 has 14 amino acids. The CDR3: CASSTGPTGMKQFF. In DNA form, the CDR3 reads TGTGCCAGCAGCACAGGACCAACGGGAATGAAGCAGTTCTTC.

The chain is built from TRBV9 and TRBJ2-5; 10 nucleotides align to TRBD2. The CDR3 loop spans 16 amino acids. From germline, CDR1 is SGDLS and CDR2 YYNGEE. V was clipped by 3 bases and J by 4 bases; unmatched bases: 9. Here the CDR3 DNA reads TGTGCCAGCAGCGCCGGAGCGGGAGGGAGTGGAGAGACCCAGTACTTC. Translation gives CASSAGAGGSGETQYF.

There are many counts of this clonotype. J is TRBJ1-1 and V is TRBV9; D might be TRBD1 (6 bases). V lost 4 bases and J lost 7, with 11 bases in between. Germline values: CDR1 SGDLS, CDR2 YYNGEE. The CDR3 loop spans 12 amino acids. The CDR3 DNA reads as TGTGCCAGCAGCCTGGGGACACGTGAAGCTTTCTTT. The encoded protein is CASSLGTREAFF.

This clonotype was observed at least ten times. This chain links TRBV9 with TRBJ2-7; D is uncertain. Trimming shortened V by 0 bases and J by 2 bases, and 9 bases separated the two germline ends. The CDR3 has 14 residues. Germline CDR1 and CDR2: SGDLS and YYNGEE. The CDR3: CASSVDDHAYEQYF. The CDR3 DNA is TGTGCCAGCAGCGTAGACGACCACGCCTACGAGCAGTACTTC.

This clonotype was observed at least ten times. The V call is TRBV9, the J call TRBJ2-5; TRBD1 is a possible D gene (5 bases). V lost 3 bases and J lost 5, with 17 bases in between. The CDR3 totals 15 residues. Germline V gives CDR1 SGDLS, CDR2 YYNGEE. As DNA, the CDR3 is TGTGCCAGCAGCGGGGGCCGGGCGTACAAGGAGACCCAGTACTTC. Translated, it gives CASSGGRAYKETQYF.

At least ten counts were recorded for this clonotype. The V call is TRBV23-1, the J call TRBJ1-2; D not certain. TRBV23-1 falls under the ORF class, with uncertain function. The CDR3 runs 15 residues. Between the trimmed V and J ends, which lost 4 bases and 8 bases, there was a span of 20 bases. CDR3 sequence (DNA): TGCGCCAGCAGTCGATCGGTTAACTTGGAGGAGGGCTACACCTTC. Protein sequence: CASSRSVNLEEGYTF.